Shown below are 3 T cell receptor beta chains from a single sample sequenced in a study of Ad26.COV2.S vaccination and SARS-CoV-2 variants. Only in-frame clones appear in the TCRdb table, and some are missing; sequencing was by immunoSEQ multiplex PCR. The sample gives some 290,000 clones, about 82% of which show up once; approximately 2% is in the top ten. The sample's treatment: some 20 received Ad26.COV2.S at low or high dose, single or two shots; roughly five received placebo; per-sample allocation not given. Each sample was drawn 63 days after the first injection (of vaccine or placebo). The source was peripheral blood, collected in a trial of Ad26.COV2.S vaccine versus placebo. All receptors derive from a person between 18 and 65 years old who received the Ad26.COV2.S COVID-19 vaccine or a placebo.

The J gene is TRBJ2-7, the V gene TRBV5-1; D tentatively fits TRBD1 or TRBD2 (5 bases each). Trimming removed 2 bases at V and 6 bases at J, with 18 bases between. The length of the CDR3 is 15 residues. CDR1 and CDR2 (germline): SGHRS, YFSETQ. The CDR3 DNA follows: TGCGCCAGCAGCTTCACGCCGGGGACGGGTTTCGAGCAGTACTTC. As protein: CASSFTPGTGFEQYF.

The CDR3 region has the DNA TGTGCCAGCTCACCCGGGCCAGCGGGGGGGCCGTACGAGCAGTACTTC. This codes for CASSPGPAGGPYEQYF. The chain has TRBV18 and TRBJ2-7, with 10 positions matching TRBD2. Germline CDR1 and CDR2: KGHSH and LQKENI. This CDR3 comprises 16 residues. J gave up 4 bases and V 3 bases, and 9 bases lay outside the gene matches.

The CDR3 sequence: CATSGSGGAGEQYF. The CDR3 coding sequence is TGTGCCACCTCGGGGAGCGGGGGAGCCGGGGAGCAGTACTTC. The J gene is TRBJ2-7, the V gene TRBV10-3; TRBD2 aligns across 8 bases. This CDR3 is built from 14 residues. Germline V gene lookup returns CDR1 ENHRY and CDR2 SYGVKD. V lost 10 bases to trimming and J lost 7 bases; unmatched junction nucleotides: 15.